A single sample is the source of the 3 T cell receptor beta chains below, sequenced in a study of blood T cell repertoires in COVID-19. The data were produced by immunoSEQ multiplex PCR, yet TCRdb's version contains in-frame clones alone and is incomplete. Among some 170,000 clones listed, approximately 82% were seen once. The sample taken for sequencing was PBMCs or T cells enriched from blood (not recorded which). These receptor sequences come from a man aged 50-59 years who had recovered from COVID-19.

Worth noting for this clone: The junction does not match germline at one end; this may be a read error. The chain combines TRBV7-7 with TRBJ2-5; 11 bases align to TRBD2. There are 15 residues in the CDR3. The germline gives CDR1 SSHAT, CDR2 FNYEAQ (reference sequence). Here the CDR3 reads CASSLAGGPRETQYF. CDR3 DNA: TGTGCTAGCAGCTTAGCGGGGGGGCCACGGGAGACCCAGTACTTC.

This chain joins TRBV3-1 (or the pseudogene TRBV3-2) and TRBJ2-6; TRBD1 matches 12 bases. With V trimmed by 4 bases and J by 4 bases, 8 bases remained unmatched. The CDR3 has 18 amino acids. Germline assignment: CDR1 LGHDT and CDR2 YNNKEL (reference sequence). CDR3 bases: TGTGCCAGCAGCCCCCGGGACAGGGGGCTAAAAGGGGCCAACGTCCTGACTTTC. Translating it yields CASSPRDRGLKGANVLTF.

V and J are TRBV4-2 and TRBJ1-6; D perhaps matches TRBD1 (5 bases). The CDR3 has 21 residues. Germline values: CDR1 LGHNA, CDR2 YNFKEQ. V was pared by 0 bases and J by 0 bases, with 21 bases between. The CDR3 sequence: CASSQEGNRVTGSSYNSPLHF. The CDR3 bases are TGTGCCAGCAGCCAAGAAGGAAACCGCGTAACAGGAAGCTCCTATAATTCACCCCTCCACTTT.